The 30 T cell receptor beta chains listed next were all sequenced from one sample in a study of blood T cell repertoires in COVID-19. TCRdb's copy holds only in-frame clones and misses some; the assay was immunoSEQ multiplex PCR. The repertoire holds approximately 100,000 clones, with roughly 90% as singletons. The sample was peripheral blood. These receptors came from a human donor with COVID-19, enrolled during active disease. The donor label of this sample is uncertain.

This clone was seen just once. The V and J genes are TRBV10-3 and TRBJ1-2; 7 bases map to TRBD1. J lost 6 bases, V lost 2 bases, and 3 bases had no gene match. Germline V gene data show CDR1 as ENHRY and CDR2 as SYGVKD. CDR3 length: 13 residues. In DNA, the CDR3 is TGTGCCATCAGTGAGGGCAGGGGGGATGGCTACACCTTC. Encoded protein: CAISEGRGDGYTF.

The count of this clone is one. The CDR3 loop reads CASSVGGRGLLRSTDTQYF. In DNA, the CDR3 is TGTGCCAGCAGCGTAGGCGGACGGGGTTTGCTACGCAGCACAGATACGCAGTATTTT. The rearrangement uses TRBV9 and TRBJ2-3, with D possibly TRBD2 on 5 matching bases. Trimming removed 0 bases from V and 0 bases from J, with 20 bases in between. The CDR3 length is 19 residues. Germline V lookup: CDR1 SGDLS, CDR2 YYNGEE.

The chain combines TRBV28 with TRBJ2-7, with 10 nucleotides matching TRBD1. The CDR3 covers 14 residues. Germline CDR1 and CDR2: MDHEN and SYDVKM. Trimming took 5 bases from V and 5 from J; bases not matched to a gene: 6. DNA for the CDR3: TGTGCCAGCAGTCAGACCGGGACAGGGGACGAGCAGTACTTC. Translating gives CASSQTGTGDEQYF.

The chain is built from TRBV25-1 and TRBJ2-3; 9 nucleotides align to TRBD2. CDR1 and CDR2 from the germline V gene are MGHDK and SYGVNS. The CDR3 is 15 residues long. V shed 4 bases, J shed 4 bases, and the junction held 6 bases outside the gene matches. In DNA form, the CDR3 reads TGTGCCAGCAGTGTTGGTGCGGGGGGGTCAGATACGCAGTATTTT. Its protein is CASSVGAGGSDTQYF. Full variable domain (missing parts from reference TRBV25-1 and TRBJ2-3): EADIYQTPRYLVIGTGKKITLECSQTMGHDKMYWYQQDPGMELHLIHYSYGVNSTEKGDLSSESTVSRIRTEHFPLTLESARPSHTSQYLCASSVGAGGSDTQYFGPGTRLTVL.

The chain employs TRBV6-5 and TRBJ1-1; D perhaps matches TRBD1 (5 bases). CDR3 length equals 16 residues. Germline lookup yields CDR1 MNHEY and CDR2 SVGAGI. Trimming stripped 4 bases from V and 1 base from J, with 16 bases between. The CDR3 protein is CASSLEFRVPNTEAFF. As DNA, the CDR3 is TGTGCCAGCAGTTTAGAGTTCAGGGTCCCGAACACTGAAGCTTTCTTT.

CDR3 region: CASSEGVGTDTQYF. The CDR3 nucleotides are TGTGCCAGCAGCGAAGGGGTCGGCACAGATACGCAGTATTTT. This chain connects TRBV7-9 to TRBJ2-3, with D possibly TRBD1 on 5 matching bases. CDR1 and CDR2 from the germline V gene are SEHNR and FQNEAQ (reference sequence). V lost 5 bases and J 1 base, leaving 10 bases between the germline ends. CDR3 length equals 14 residues.

The CDR3 loop is CASSLFSGHQPQHF. The CDR3 bases are TGTGCCAGCAGCTTGTTTTCAGGGCATCAGCCCCAGCATTTT. V gene TRBV5-6 combines with J gene TRBJ1-5; D is possibly TRBD1 (5 bases). Germline V gives CDR1 SGHDT, CDR2 YYEEEE. The CDR3 is 14 amino acids. Trimming took 1 base from V and 5 from J, leaving 10 bases between them.

This clone is a singleton in its sample. This chain uses TRBV3-1 (or the pseudogene TRBV3-2) with TRBJ2-1, with 9 bases identical to TRBD2. The CDR3 runs to 15 residues. Germline lookup yields CDR1 LGHDT and CDR2 YNNKEL (reference sequence). V shed 2 bases and J 9 bases; nucleotides not matched to a gene: 8. CDR3 coding DNA: TGTGCCAGCAGCCAATCGGCGGGGGGGCCTTTTGAGCAGTTCTTC. Protein sequence: CASSQSAGGPFEQFF.

This chain connects TRBV9 to TRBJ2-1, with TRBD1 identical over 9 bases. CDR1 is SGDLS, CDR2 YYNGEE, per germline. This CDR3 is built from 20 residues. The trim removed 2 bases at V and 0 bases at J, leaving 15 bases unmatched. CDR3 sequence: CASSVPSGTGYPSSYNEQFF. As DNA, the CDR3 is TGTGCCAGCAGCGTCCCCTCCGGGACAGGGTATCCGAGCTCCTACAATGAGCAGTTCTTC. The variable domain in full, with the rest retrieved from reference TRBV9 and TRBJ2-1, is DSGVTQTPKHLITATGQRVTLRCSPRSGDLSVYWYQQSLDQGLQFLIQYYNGEERAKGNILERFSAQQFPDLHSELNLSSLELGDSALYFCASSVPSGTGYPSSYNEQFFGPGTRLTVL.

This sequence joins TRBV11-2 and TRBJ1-2; no definite D call. Germline values: CDR1 SGHAT, CDR2 FQNNGV. The CDR3 sequence is 14 residues long. V dropped 0 bases and J dropped 4 bases, with 9 bases sitting between them. DNA for the CDR3: TGTGCCAGCAGCTTAGATCCCCCTTTCTATGGCTACACCTTC. Its translation is CASSLDPPFYGYTF.

This clone was seen only once. The genes are TRBV2 and TRBJ2-7; 7 bases align to TRBD1. CDR3 length: 14 residues. V lost 7 bases to trimming and J lost 3 bases; unmatched junction nucleotides: 9. Germline CDR1 SNHLY, CDR2 FYNNEI. This CDR3 is CASNPQGPNYEQYF. DNA for the CDR3: TGTGCCAGCAATCCACAGGGGCCGAACTACGAGCAGTACTTC.

The chain recombines TRBV5-1 with TRBJ1-3, with D possibly matching TRBD1 (6 bases). Germline V gene data show CDR1 as SGHRS and CDR2 as YFSETQ. This CDR3 comprises 16 residues. V gave up 4 bases and J gave up 0 bases, with 14 bases separating them. This CDR3 is CASSPGIQGSGNTIYF. CDR3 DNA sequence: TGCGCCAGCAGCCCCGGCATACAGGGCTCTGGAAACACCATATATTTT.

The chain is built from TRBV5-1 and TRBJ1-2; 9 bases map to TRBD1. CDR1 and CDR2 (germline): SGHRS, YFSETQ. This CDR3 comprises 17 residues. V lost 3 bases, J lost 8 bases, and 17 bases stayed unmatched. Written as DNA, the CDR3 is TGCGCCAGCAGCTCGGGGACAGGGAAGGTCGCTATCAGCGGCTACACCTTC. Residues: CASSSGTGKVAISGYTF.

This chain joins TRBV3-1 (or the pseudogene TRBV3-2) and TRBJ2-2; 8 bases align to TRBD1. After removal of 2 bases from V and 7 bases from J, the junction contained 3 bases not matched to a gene. The germline V gene has CDR1 LGHDT and CDR2 YNNKEL (reference sequence). The CDR3 totals 14 residues. CDR3 region: CASSQQGAGGELFF. CDR3 bases: TGTGCCAGCAGCCAACAGGGGGCGGGCGGGGAGCTGTTTTTT.

The J gene is TRBJ2-1, the V gene TRBV29-1; TRBD1 agrees at 9 bases. The CDR3 contains 16 residues. Germline trimming cut 3 bases from V and 12 bases from J; bases unmatched to any gene: 18. Germline CDR1 and CDR2: SQVTM and ANQGSEA. The chain's CDR3 is CSVDHSRDREIRGQFF. The CDR3 bases are TGCAGCGTTGACCATAGCCGGGACAGGGAGATTAGAGGGCAGTTCTTC.

In nucleotides, the CDR3 is TGCGCCAGCAGCCAAGGGGGGGGAGACCTGAGCTCCTACGAGCAGTACTTC. It is translated as CASSQGGGDLSSYEQYF. The chain links TRBV4-1 to TRBJ2-7, with 7 bases fitting TRBD2. Trimming cost V 1 base and J 0 bases; bases outside gene matches: 9. The germline CDR1 and CDR2 sequences are MGHRA and YSYEKL. CDR3 length: 17 residues.

The rearrangement links TRBV19 to TRBJ1-6; TRBD1 is a possible D gene (5 bases). The CDR3 sequence is 14 residues long. V lost 9 bases to trimming and J lost 9 bases, with 18 bases between them. Germline values: CDR1 LNHDA, CDR2 SQIVND (reference sequence). This CDR3 reads CASNLGAGISPLHF. For the CDR3, the DNA is TGTGCCAGCAACCTCGGGGCGGGGATTTCACCCCTCCACTTT.

This sequence joins TRBV6-2 or TRBV6-3 and TRBJ2-5; 8 bases line up with TRBD1. This CDR3 contains 17 residues. Germline V gene data show CDR1 as MNHEY and CDR2 as SVGEGT. With V trimmed by 0 bases and J by 5 bases, 11 bases remained unmatched. CDR3 coding DNA: TGTGCCAGCAGTTACTCACCGCAGGGGGCTTCTGCGGAGACCCAGTACTTC. Protein product: CASSYSPQGASAETQYF.

The V and J genes are TRBV6-5 and TRBJ1-1; weak D call: TRBD1 (6 bases). CDR1 and CDR2 from the germline V gene are MNHEY and SVGAGI. Trimming pared 11 bases from V and 0 bases from J, leaving 16 bases between. The length of the CDR3 is 14 residues. This CDR3 is CASTLGHLNTEAFF. As DNA, the CDR3 is TGTGCCTCTACCCTGGGACACTTGAACACTGAAGCTTTCTTT.

A note on this clone: An end of the junction differs from the germline gene, which may be a read error. J is TRBJ1-2 and V is TRBV6-5; 9 positions match TRBD1. CDR1 is MNHEY, CDR2 SVGAGI, per germline. This CDR3 contains 15 residues. CDR3 nucleotide sequence: TGTGCCAGCACTTACCGGGACAGGGAGAGAGATGGCTACACCTTC. It encodes CASTYRDRERDGYTF.

This chain joins TRBV9 and TRBJ2-5; 8 nucleotides align to TRBD1. CDR1 is SGDLS and CDR2 is YYNGEE in the germline V gene. CDR3 length: 15 amino acids. Trimming at V came to 0 bases and at J to 5 bases, leaving 6 bases not matched to a gene. CDR3: CASSVGQGKEETQYF. The CDR3 DNA reads TGTGCCAGCAGCGTAGGACAGGGGAAAGAGGAGACCCAGTACTTC.

V usage is TRBV29-1 and J usage is TRBJ2-7; TRBD1 matches at 8 bases. This CDR3 is built from 13 residues. V dropped 6 bases and J dropped 3; count of bases not matched to a gene: 7. Germline-derived CDR1 and CDR2 are SQVTM and ANQGSEA. CDR3 nucleotides: TGCAGCGTGGCGCCTACAGGGGGCTACGAGCAGTACTTC. This codes for CSVAPTGGYEQYF.

This clone occurred once. The rearrangement joins TRBV24-1 to TRBJ1-1, with D possibly being TRBD1 (5 bases). V gave up 6 bases and J gave up 11 bases, with 15 bases separating them. The CDR3 sequence is 12 residues long. Germline V gives CDR1 KGHDR, CDR2 SFDVKD. CDR3 in DNA: TGTGCCACCAGTCTTGGGCCAGGGTCGGCTTTCTTT. Amino acid sequence: CATSLGPGSAFF.

This clone was counted a single time. The chain joins TRBV19 to TRBJ2-5; 9 positions match TRBD1. Germline V CDR1 and CDR2: LNHDA, SQIVND (reference sequence). This CDR3 contains 16 residues. V was pared by 4 bases and J by 0 bases, with 6 bases of the junction left unmatched. CDR3 region: CASSTPTGGDQETQYF. CDR3 nucleotides: TGTGCCAGTAGTACCCCGACAGGGGGGGACCAAGAGACCCAGTACTTC.

The rearrangement uses TRBV2 and TRBJ1-3, with 8 bases aligning to TRBD1. Germline loops: CDR1 SNHLY, CDR2 FYNNEI. The V and J ends lost 6 bases and 3 bases, in that order; junction bases with no gene match: 4. The CDR3 length is 14 residues. CDR3 residues: CASRMDRVGNTIYF. Here the CDR3 DNA reads TGTGCCAGCAGGATGGACAGGGTTGGAAACACCATATATTTT. The full variable domain, rest sourced from reference TRBV2 and TRBJ1-3, is EPEVTQTPSHQVTQMGQEVILRCVPISNHLYFYWYRQILGQKVEFLVSFYNNEISEKSEIFDDQFSVERPDGSNFTLKIRSTKLEDSAMYFCASRMDRVGNTIYFGEGSWLTVV.

The V call is TRBV24-1, the J call TRBJ1-6, with TRBD1 identical over 8 bases. The CDR3 sequence is 19 residues long. Looked up from germline, CDR1 is KGHDR and CDR2 is SFDVKD. J gave up 9 bases and V 1 base, and 16 bases lay outside the gene matches. For the CDR3, the DNA is TGTGCCACCAGTGATTTTAAACCCAGCCAGGGGGCTATTGGTTCACCCCTCCACTTT. It translates to CATSDFKPSQGAIGSPLHF.

V usage is TRBV27 and J usage is TRBJ2-1; D may be TRBD1 (5 bases). V dropped 6 bases and J dropped 4 bases, with 19 bases sitting between them. Germline V lookup: CDR1 MNHEY, CDR2 SMNVEV (reference sequence). This CDR3 is built from 16 residues. CDR3 amino acids: CASSSPGHSPYNEQFF. DNA of the CDR3: TGTGCCAGCAGCAGCCCTGGACATAGTCCTTACAATGAGCAGTTCTTC.

The genes are TRBV6-1 and TRBJ1-5; 9 positions match TRBD1. Germline V lookup: CDR1 MNHNS, CDR2 SASEGT. The CDR3 totals 15 residues. The V and J ends lost 5 bases and 12 bases, in that order; junction bases with no gene match: 14. The CDR3 region has the DNA TGTGCCAGCAGTTTCGGGACAGGGACCTTAGGGGTCCAGCATTTT. As protein: CASSFGTGTLGVQHF.

The chain joins TRBV2 to TRBJ1-5; weak D call: TRBD1 (6 bases). Trimming pared 5 bases from V and 5 bases from J, leaving 13 bases between. The germline V gene encodes CDR1 SNHLY and CDR2 FYNNEI. There are 14 residues in the CDR3. CDR3 in amino acids: CASSIRGADQPQHF. DNA of the CDR3: TGTGCCAGCAGTATTCGGGGGGCCGATCAGCCCCAGCATTTT.

The CDR3 DNA follows: TGTGCCAGCAGTCGGGGACAGGTAGCTAACTATGGCTACACCTTC. Protein product: CASSRGQVANYGYTF. The chain carries TRBV6-5 and TRBJ1-2; TRBD1 aligns across 8 bases. Germline V lookup: CDR1 MNHEY, CDR2 SVGAGI. The CDR3 loop spans 15 amino acids. J gave up 0 bases and V 5 bases, and 5 bases lay outside the gene matches.